This entry is about one TCR beta chain. The sample comes from a study of blood T cell repertoires in COVID-19. Whole-study context: The analysed material was cDNA or gDNA that came from T cells, B-cell-depleted T cells, or PBMCs.

Per the authors' pipeline: Quantification of nucleated cells was approximated via reference gene primer amplification. Repertoires were generated with immunoSEQ multiplex PCR, while TCRdb's copy carries only in-frame clones and drops some. V and J calls and clone size are copied from that table; D and trimming were computed from the DNA. The sample shows approximately 180,000 clones, 89% of them seen only once. The cohort comprised adults aged about 18 to 89 years residing in approximately 25 US areas. With V trimmed by 5 bases and J by 5 bases, 9 bases remained unmatched. This CDR3 has 16 amino acids. The germline gives CDR1 ENHRY, CDR2 SYGVKD.

The clonotype was recovered from a woman aged 40 to 55 with acute COVID-19. Sequenced sample: PBMCs or T cells enriched from blood (not recorded which). This rearrangement joins TRBV10-3 to TRBJ1-1, with TRBD1 identical over 12 bases. The CDR3 spells CAISSGTGGVGTEAFF. Here the CDR3 DNA reads TGTGCCATCAGTTCCGGGACAGGGGGCGTAGGGACTGAAGCTTTCTTT.